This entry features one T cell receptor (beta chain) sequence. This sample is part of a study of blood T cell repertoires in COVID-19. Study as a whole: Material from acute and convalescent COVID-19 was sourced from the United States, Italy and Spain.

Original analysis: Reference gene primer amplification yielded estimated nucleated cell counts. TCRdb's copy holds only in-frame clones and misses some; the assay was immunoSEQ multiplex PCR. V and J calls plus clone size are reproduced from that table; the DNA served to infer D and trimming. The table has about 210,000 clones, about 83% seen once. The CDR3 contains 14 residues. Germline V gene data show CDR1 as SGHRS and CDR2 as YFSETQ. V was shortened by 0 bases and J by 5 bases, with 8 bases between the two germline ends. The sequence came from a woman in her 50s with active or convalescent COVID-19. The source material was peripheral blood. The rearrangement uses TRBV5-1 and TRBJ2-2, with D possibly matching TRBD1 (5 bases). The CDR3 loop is CASSLEGATGELFF. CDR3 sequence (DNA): TGCGCCAGCAGCTTGGAAGGGGCGACCGGGGAGCTGTTTTTT.